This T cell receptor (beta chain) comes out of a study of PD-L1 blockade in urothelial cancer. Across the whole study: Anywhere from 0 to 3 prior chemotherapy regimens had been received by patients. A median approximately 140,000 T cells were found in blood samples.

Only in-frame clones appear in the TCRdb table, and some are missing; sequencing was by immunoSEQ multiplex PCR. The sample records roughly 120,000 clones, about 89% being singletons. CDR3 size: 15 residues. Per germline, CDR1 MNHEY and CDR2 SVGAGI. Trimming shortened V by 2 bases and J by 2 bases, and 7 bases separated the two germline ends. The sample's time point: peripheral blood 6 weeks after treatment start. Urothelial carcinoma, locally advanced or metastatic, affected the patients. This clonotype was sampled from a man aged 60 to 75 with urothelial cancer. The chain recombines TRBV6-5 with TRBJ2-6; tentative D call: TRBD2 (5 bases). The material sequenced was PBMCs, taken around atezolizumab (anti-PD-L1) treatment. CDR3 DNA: TGTGCCAGCAGTTACGAGGGAGCTGGGGCCAACGTCCTGACTTTC. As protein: CASSYEGAGANVLTF.